One T cell receptor beta chain is described in this entry. Germline CDR1 reads SEHNR; CDR2 reads FQNEAQ (reference sequence). V was clipped by 5 bases and J by 6 bases, with 13 bases between them. CDR3 length: 14 amino acids. The authors' processing: How many nucleated cells were present was estimated from reference gene primer amplification. Clones were read by immunoSEQ multiplex PCR, and TCRdb kept only the in-frame ones, dropping some. The V and J calls and the clone size are those of that table, but D and trimming were determined from the DNA. The data contain 450,000 to 500,000 clones, approximately 83% of them seen just once; the ten biggest clones take up approximately 3.4%. The data were obtained in a study of blood T cell repertoires in COVID-19. Overall study context: Samples taken during acute and convalescent COVID-19 were collected in the United States, Italy and Spain. The cDNA or gDNA used as material had been derived from T cells, B-cell-depleted T cells, or PBMCs.

The chain recombines TRBV7-9 with TRBJ1-4; weak D call: TRBD1 (5 bases). Sequenced: peripheral blood. This TCR was sampled from a human donor in a cohort sampled during active COVID-19. In DNA, the CDR3 is TGTGCCAGCAGCCCCCCCGGGGGTTATGAAAAACTGTTTTTT. Translating it yields CASSPPGGYEKLFF.